This record concerns one T cell receptor beta chain sequence. What it binds is unknown. This sample is drawn from a study of CD8 T cells in ankylosing spondylitis. Study outcomes and limitations: Disease-linked clones were CD8+ and relatively rare in peripheral blood. Researchers reportedly found disease-linked clones significantly enriched in matched ankylosing spondylitis synovial fluid.

By quantitative 5'-RACE with molecular barcodes, the TCR beta libraries were made. TCRdb re-analysed the 5' RACE reads in MiXCR, keeping a single row per CDR3 protein. The table shows some 300,000 distinct CDR3 sequences, with less than 25% occurring only once. This sequence originates from a female donor with ankylosing spondylitis or in good health (not recorded which). Input material: blood, either unsorted or a sorted T cell fraction (not recorded which).

CDR3 bases: TGCAGTGCTAGAGATCCAGCGGCAGGGGACAATCAGCCCCAGCATTTT. It yields the protein CSARDPAAGDNQPQHF. The chain couples TRBV20-1 to TRBJ1-5, with a possible D match to TRBD1 (6 bases). The CDR3 contains 16 residues. V shed 0 bases and J shed 3 bases, with 15 bases lying between them. Germline assignment: CDR1 DFQATT and CDR2 SNEGSKA (reference sequence).